These 4 T cell receptor beta chains originate from one sample sequenced in a study of T-cell reconstitution after alpha-beta-depleted transplantation in children. Unique molecular identifiers were incorporated when the TCRbeta library was constructed. TCRdb passed the PCR reads through MiXCR, listing each CDR3 protein once. This sample yields about 440,000 distinct CDR3 sequences, of which 43% are seen a single time; about 30% belongs to the top ten. The source material was PBMCs, sampled before TCRalphabeta/CD19-depleted stem cell transplant. The receptors come from a girl aged 2 to 10 with aplastic anemia, due to receive a stem cell transplant.

The sample holds a few counts of this clonotype. As DNA, the CDR3 is TGTGCCAGCAGCCCAGGGGTAGCGGGGGTCACAGATACGCAGTATTTT. As protein: CASSPGVAGVTDTQYF. The chain is built from TRBV7-9 and TRBJ2-3; 9 bases line up with TRBD2. Germline loops: CDR1 SEHNR, CDR2 FQNEAQ (reference sequence). Trimming took 5 bases from V and 2 from J; bases not matched to a gene: 8. This CDR3 is built from 16 residues.

The genes are TRBV20-1 and TRBJ2-1, with TRBD1 identical over 8 bases. V shed 1 base and J 5 bases; nucleotides not matched to a gene: 10. The CDR3 contains 16 residues. Germline-derived CDR1 and CDR2 are DFQATT and SNEGSKA (reference sequence). In nucleotides, the CDR3 is TGCAGTGCTAGAGTGATGGACAGGGACCCACACAATGAGCAGTTCTTC. Translating it yields CSARVMDRDPHNEQFF.

The J gene is TRBJ2-3, the V gene TRBV7-7; D is perhaps TRBD1 (5 bases). V was cut by 1 base and J by 1 base, with 21 bases left in between. Germline V gene lookup returns CDR1 SSHAT and CDR2 FNYEAQ (reference sequence). The CDR3 contains 19 residues. The DNA for the CDR3 is TGTGCCAGCAGCTTAGAATTTTGTCCGGACATCTCTCGCACAGATACGCAGTATTTT. Translating it yields CASSLEFCPDISRTDTQYF.

This clonotype was seen only a few times. This chain connects TRBV11-2 to TRBJ2-3; TRBD2 matches 7 bases. The CDR3 has 16 amino acids. J lost 2 bases, V lost 4 bases, and 9 bases had no gene match. CDR1 is SGHAT, CDR2 FQNNGV, per germline. CDR3: CASSSRLASATDTQYF. CDR3 sequence (DNA): TGTGCCAGCAGCTCCAGACTAGCAAGCGCCACAGATACGCAGTATTTT.